A single sample gave rise to the 27 T cell receptor beta chains below, sequenced in a study of breast tumors, draining lymph nodes, adjacent tissues. The lymph nodes were axillary draining lymph nodes from breast cancer patients. TCRdb itself ran the multiplex PCR reads through MiXCR, one entry per CDR3 protein. This table holds about 150,000 distinct CDR3 sequences, more than 20% found once. The material sequenced was axillary lymph node tissue. These receptors originate from a female donor with breast cancer. Some clones in this sample may be carry-over from other donors' samples.

At least ten counts were recorded for this clonotype. J is TRBJ2-7 and V is TRBV6-5, with a possible D match to TRBD1 (7 bases). This CDR3 spans 18 amino acids. Trimming removed 7 bases at V and 3 bases at J, with 28 bases between. Germline assignment: CDR1 MNHEY and CDR2 SVGAGI. The CDR3 here is CASILTAPSGGGYYEQYF. The CDR3 DNA sequence: TGTGCCAGCATCCTTACCGCACCGTCAGGGGGAGGTTACTACGAGCAGTACTTC.

The rearrangement uses TRBV27 and TRBJ1-5; D may be TRBD1 (5 bases). Between the trimmed V and J ends, which lost 0 bases and 8 bases, there was a span of 17 bases. Germline loops: CDR1 MNHEY, CDR2 SMNVEV (reference sequence). The CDR3 is 16 amino acids. Written as DNA, the CDR3 is TGTGCCAGCAGTTTATCGGGGTCAGGGATAGTAAAGCCCCAGCATTTT. Translation gives CASSLSGSGIVKPQHF.

This clonotype was detected many times. The chain recombines TRBV19 with TRBJ2-2, with 7 bases that match TRBD1. This CDR3 has 17 amino acids. Germline V gene data show CDR1 as LNHDA and CDR2 as SQIVND (reference sequence). Losses at the gene ends were 6 bases for V and 1 base for J; bases not matched to a gene: 11. For the CDR3, the DNA is TGTGCCAGTAGCGACGGGACAGCCAAGCTGAACACCGGGGAGCTGTTTTTT. Translation gives CASSDGTAKLNTGELFF.

This clonotype was seen at least ten times. V and J are TRBV9 and TRBJ1-4; tentative D call: TRBD1 (5 bases). V was trimmed by 0 bases and J by 8 bases, leaving 14 bases between them. The V gene's germline CDR1 is SGDLS and CDR2 YYNGEE. The CDR3 runs 15 residues. This chain's CDR3 is CASSVEGVPGEKLFF. CDR3 DNA sequence: TGTGCCAGCAGCGTAGAAGGGGTTCCAGGCGAAAAACTGTTTTTT.

This clonotype has at least ten counts. This chain connects TRBV20-1 to TRBJ1-2; D is perhaps TRBD1 (5 bases). The ends were cut back, 3 bases at V and 6 bases at J, with 14 bases in the middle. This CDR3 spans 13 amino acids. Germline V gene lookup returns CDR1 DFQATT and CDR2 SNEGSKA (reference sequence). The CDR3 DNA reads as TGCAGTGCTAGGGGGGGGGGAGCCGATGGCTACACCTTC. This codes for CSARGGGADGYTF.

This clonotype was counted between two and nine times. The V gene is TRBV28, the J gene TRBJ2-7; tentatively, D is TRBD1 or TRBD2 (5 bases each). This CDR3 is 12 amino acids long. Germline values: CDR1 MDHEN, CDR2 SYDVKM. Trimming shortened V by 7 bases and J by 7 bases, and 14 bases separated the two germline ends. CDR3 coding DNA: TGTGCCAGCATGGGACCGCGGGTGGAGCAGTACTTC. Translated, it gives CASMGPRVEQYF.

In its sample, this clonotype was seen many times. The gene calls are TRBV4-1 and TRBJ2-3, with TRBD1 as a possible D gene (5 bases). The CDR3 sequence is 13 residues long. From germline, CDR1 is MGHRA and CDR2 YSYEKL. The V and J ends lost 3 bases and 6 bases respectively, with 10 bases between them. CDR3 sequence (DNA): TGCGCCAGCAGCCAGGGGCAAGTGGATACGCAGTATTTT. Protein sequence: CASSQGQVDTQYF.

This clonotype was seen repeatedly, ten times or more. This chain joins TRBV18 and TRBJ2-2; D is unresolved. Per the germline V gene, CDR1 is KGHSH and CDR2 is LQKENI. V was trimmed by 6 bases and J by 4 bases, leaving 9 bases between them. This CDR3 is 13 amino acids long. CDR3 sequence: CASSFTFTGELFF. The DNA of the CDR3 is TGTGCCAGCTCCTTTACCTTCACCGGGGAGCTGTTTTTT.

In its sample, this clonotype was seen many times. V gene TRBV12-3 or TRBV12-4 combines with J gene TRBJ2-5, with 11 bases fitting TRBD1. The CDR3 extends over 15 amino acids. V shed 6 bases, J shed 2 bases, and the junction held 5 bases outside the gene matches. The DNA for the CDR3 is TGTGCCAGCAGGGGGACAGGGGGGGTTCAAGAGACCCAGTACTTC. Translating it yields CASRGTGGVQETQYF.

This clonotype occurred many times. V and J are TRBV30 and TRBJ2-3; 8 bases map to TRBD2. Germline-derived CDR1 and CDR2 are GTSNPN and SVGIG (reference sequence). The CDR3 covers 14 residues. Trimming cost V 0 bases and J 5 bases; bases outside gene matches: 4. This CDR3 reads CAWSVRAGVDTQYF. CDR3 coding DNA: TGTGCCTGGAGTGTACGAGCGGGAGTAGATACGCAGTATTTT.

Concerning this clonotype itself: A single base separates this from a much larger clone, so it may be a read error. The genes are TRBV18 and TRBJ2-7, with D possibly being TRBD1 (6 bases). The CDR3 totals 13 residues. Germline assignment: CDR1 KGHSH and CDR2 LQKENI. The CDR3 bases are TGTGCCAACTCATATGGACAGACCTACGAGCAGTACTTC. Its translation: CANSYGQTYEQYF.

This clonotype has a count of ten or more. The CDR3 is CSARGTGGNQPQHF. CDR3 DNA: TGCAGTGCTAGAGGGACAGGGGGCAATCAGCCCCAGCATTTT. The gene calls are TRBV20-1 and TRBJ1-5, with TRBD1 matching over 9 bases. Per the germline V gene, CDR1 is DFQATT and CDR2 is SNEGSKA (reference sequence). This CDR3 is 14 amino acids long. J was trimmed by 2 bases and V by 1 base; bases with no gene match: 0.

This rearrangement joins TRBV18 to TRBJ2-7; D unclear. The CDR3 consists of 15 residues. Germline values: CDR1 KGHSH, CDR2 LQKENI. The ends were cut back, 0 bases at V and 2 bases at J, with 11 bases in the middle. CDR3 sequence reads: CASSPPGRTAYEQYF. The CDR3 coding sequence is TGTGCCAGCTCACCACCGGGCCGGACGGCCTACGAGCAGTACTTC.

Ten or more counts support this clonotype. The chain has TRBV4-2 and TRBJ2-1, with D unresolved. From germline, CDR1 is LGHNA and CDR2 YNFKEQ. The CDR3 covers 13 residues. The V end was cut by 1 base, the J end by 6 bases, with 7 bases between. DNA for the CDR3: TGTGCCAGCAGCCAAGGCGACCTCAATGAGCAGTTCTTC. It specifies CASSQGDLNEQFF.

The chain combines TRBV18 with TRBJ2-1, with 7 bases identical to TRBD1. This CDR3 has 15 amino acids. The ends lost 5 bases at V and 3 bases at J; junction bases unmatched: 7. The V gene's germline CDR1 is KGHSH and CDR2 LQKENI. The CDR3 loop reads CASSSAGTVYNEQFF. DNA for the CDR3: TGTGCCAGCTCATCTGCCGGGACAGTCTACAATGAGCAGTTCTTC.

This chain joins TRBV6-5 and TRBJ2-2; D is undetermined. Germline CDR1 reads MNHEY; CDR2 reads SVGAGI. Trimming took off 2 bases at V and 13 bases at J, with 20 bases between the two ends. CDR3 size: 15 residues. The CDR3 sequence is CASSYHSPNTVGLFF. The CDR3 coding sequence is TGTGCCAGCAGTTACCACTCTCCAAACACCGTGGGGCTGTTTTTT.

A remark on this clonotype: A single base separates this from a much larger clone, so it may be a read error. The chain links TRBV6-4 to TRBJ2-1, with D perhaps matching TRBD1 or TRBD2 (5 bases each). V was clipped by 6 bases and J by 2 bases, with 17 bases between them. The V gene's germline CDR1 is MRHNA and CDR2 SNTAGT. This CDR3 has 16 amino acids. The CDR3 nucleotides are TGTGCCAGCAGCCAGCGGCAGGGCGGGCCCTACAATGAGCAGTTCTTC. Protein sequence: CASSQRQGGPYNEQFF.

Worth noting for this clonotype: Being one base from a much bigger clone, this may be a read error. The chain couples TRBV5-1 to TRBJ2-2, with D perhaps TRBD1 (6 bases). Trimming left V 4 bases short and J 4 bases short, with 17 bases between. Germline CDR1 SGHRS, CDR2 YFSETQ. This CDR3 spans 16 amino acids. The CDR3 reads CASSPNRVLSTGELFF. DNA of the CDR3: TGCGCCAGCAGCCCTAACAGGGTTTTAAGCACCGGGGAGCTGTTTTTT. Drawing the rest from reference TRBV5-1 and TRBJ2-2, the complete variable domain is KAGVTQTPRYLIKTRGQQVTLSCSPISGHRSVSWYQQTPGQGLQFLFEYFSETQRNKGNFPGRFSGRQFSNSRSEMNVSTLELGDSALYLCASSPNRVLSTGELFFGEGSRLTVL.

The V call is TRBV2, the J call TRBJ2-6; perhaps TRBD1 as D (5 bases). Germline V gene lookup returns CDR1 SNHLY and CDR2 FYNNEI. This CDR3 has 18 residues. V was clipped by 3 bases and J by 4 bases, with 19 bases between them. The chain's CDR3 is CASSDLSRQGTGANVLTF. CDR3 nucleotide sequence: TGTGCCAGCAGTGATCTCTCCCGCCAGGGCACCGGGGCCAACGTCCTGACTTTC.

This clonotype was seen just once. One end of the junction fails to match germline, which may point to a read error. The rearrangement uses TRBV27 and TRBJ1-2; 7 nucleotides align to TRBD1. Germline V lookup: CDR1 MNHEY, CDR2 SMNVEV (reference sequence). The CDR3 is made up of 17 amino acids. For the CDR3, the DNA is TGTGCCAGCAGTTTAACGACAGGGAGCCCAACCATCTATGGCTACGCCTTC. Translation: CASSLTTGSPTIYGYAF.

There are many counts of this clonotype. The chain has TRBV7-2 and TRBJ2-5; D is unclear. The V gene lost 7 bases and the J gene lost 1 base, with 19 bases spanning the gap. Germline values: CDR1 SGHTA, CDR2 FQGNSA. This CDR3 contains 16 residues. The CDR3 loop is CASTTAARIGQETQYF. Written as DNA, the CDR3 is TGTGCCAGCACCACCGCAGCGCGCATTGGCCAAGAGACCCAGTACTTC.

This chain uses TRBV3-1 with TRBJ2-1; TRBD2 matches 13 bases. CDR1 is LGHDT, CDR2 YNNKEL, per germline (reference sequence). Unmatched junction bases numbered 3, after V lost 1 base and J lost 9 bases. CDR3 length: 15 amino acids. In DNA form, the CDR3 reads TGTGCCAGCAGCCAAGGGACTAGCGGGAGCCCTGAGCAGTTCTTC. Protein product: CASSQGTSGSPEQFF.

Many counts were recorded for this clonotype. The genes are TRBV7-6 and TRBJ2-1; 7 bases are a match to TRBD1. This CDR3 region has 15 residues. The V gene end was trimmed by 1 base and the J gene end by 4 bases; junction bases not matched to a gene: 4. Per germline, CDR1 SGHVS and CDR2 FNYEAQ. CDR3 amino acids: CASSLGLQGYNEQFF. DNA for the CDR3: TGTGCCAGCAGCTTAGGCCTACAGGGGTACAATGAGCAGTTCTTC.

Regarding this clonotype: A single base separates this from a much larger clone, so it may be a read error. The gene calls are TRBV4-2 and TRBJ1-3, with D uncertain. This CDR3 region has 17 residues. From germline, CDR1 is LGHNA and CDR2 YNFKEQ. CDR3 residues: CAGSQEVASSSGNTIYF. The CDR3, as DNA: TGTGCCGGCAGCCAAGAAGTCGCATCCTCCTCTGGAAACACCATATATTTT.

This clonotype was seen a few times. The chain carries TRBV11-3 and TRBJ2-2; 13 positions agree with TRBD2. V shed 2 bases and J 6 bases; nucleotides not matched to a gene: 6. The CDR3 is 17 amino acids. CDR1 is SGHNT and CDR2 is YENEEA in the germline V gene. The CDR3 DNA sequence: TGTGCCAGCAGCTTACGACTAGCGGGAGGAGGGGCCGGGGAGCTGTTTTTT. It translates to CASSLRLAGGGAGELFF.

Turning to this clonotype: A much larger clone is a single base away; this may be a read error. The V and J genes are TRBV30 and TRBJ1-6, with 9 bases identical to TRBD1. Per germline, CDR1 GTSNPN and CDR2 SVGIG (reference sequence). The CDR3 contains 16 residues. The ends lost 2 bases at V and 11 bases at J; junction bases unmatched: 13. CDR3: CAWSLRTGAGGPPLHF. The CDR3 DNA follows: TGTGCCTGGAGTCTACGGACAGGGGCTGGAGGTCCACCCCTCCACTTT.

In the case of this clonotype: Being one base from a much bigger clone, this may be a read error. This rearrangement joins TRBV5-1 to TRBJ2-5, with 14 bases identical to TRBD2. The CDR3 runs 14 residues. Germline V gene sequence: CDR1 SGHRS, CDR2 YFSETQ. The junction had 0 bases not matched to a gene; V was cut back by 4 bases and J by 4 bases. In DNA, the CDR3 is TGCGCCAGCAGCGGGACTAGCGGGAGAGAGACCCAGTACTTC. This codes for CASSGTSGRETQYF.